What follows describes a single T cell receptor beta chain. Its specific antigen is unknown. Base quality data are lacking; no much larger clone is found one base away. Donors were patients with limited-stage small-cell lung cancer who underwent surgical resection in Hangzhou, China, between 2008 and 2020. Every donor underwent upfront surgery with no preoperative chemotherapy or radiotherapy, and no donor received immunotherapy either before or after surgery. In the sequenced cohort of roughly 19 patients, every patient was either a smoker or a heavy second-hand smoker. Adjacent normal lung was collected at least 2 cm from the tumor margin and was confirmed morphologically free of malignant cells by two pathologists. The study used multi-region TCR-beta sequencing of resected limited-stage small-cell lung cancers together with tumor-adjacent lung tissue to characterize T cell repertoire heterogeneity. The AllPrep DNA/RNA FFPE Kit (Qiagen) was used to extract genomic DNA from the FFPE tissue.

The sample comes from a study of T cells and copy number aberrations in small-cell lung cancer (dated by TCRdb to the early 2020s). In terms of the full investigation: TCR repertoire sequencing was paired with whole-exome sequencing of the same tumor regions to relate T cell metrics to mutations and copy number aberrations. Tumor TCR data were available for 17 patients, and TCR data from both tumor and normal tissue were available for around 14 patients. What the study reported, not specific to this receptor: All specimens were formalin-fixed paraffin-embedded tissue, which is known to introduce sequencing artifacts. Because surgical resection is uncommon in small-cell lung cancer, the study was limited by a small sample size, and the findings need validation. Tumors had lower T-cell density, richness and clonality than adjacent lung tissue, but the difference in density was not significant.

V is shortened by 3 bases, J by 9 bases, and the region joining them spans 9 bases. Looking up the germline V gene (reference sequence) yields CDR1 SEHNR and CDR2 FQNEAQ. CDR3 length: 12 amino acids, cysteine to phenylalanine. Solely the CDR3 DNA is kept, with 36 bases framed from the first base. The immunoSEQ hsTCRB Kit was used with multiplexed V- and J-gene primers to amplify TCR-beta CDR3 regions from genomic DNA. Unique DNA barcodes were added in a second PCR, and the samples were pooled together with a negative control and a positive control. Pooled TCR-beta libraries were sequenced on an Illumina MiSeq with a 150-cycle paired-end protocol. Turning to the authors' computational methods: Raw sequencing data were processed by Adaptive Biotechnologies into a report with normalized, annotated TCR-beta repertoires. To compute T-cell density, TCR-beta templates were normalized to usable DNA, with usable DNA estimated through amplification of housekeeping genes. Clonality was defined as 1 minus Pielou's evenness, while richness was a count of unique rearrangements. The table comes from immuneACCESS by way of TCRdb, which keeps in-frame sequences with V and J called. Part of the clones is missing from these tables; in studies checked, under half for an unresolved V gene and the rest for unknown reasons. The V and J calls and clone size were taken over from that table, and D and trimming were inferred from the DNA. The sample has roughly 2,000 clones on record, over 65% of them singletons. The ten largest clones add up to more than 4.5% of the sample.

The sample consisted of normal tissue next to the tumor. This TCR was sampled from a man aged 50 to 60 with small cell lung cancer. The sequence is built from TRBV7-9 and TRBJ1-5; confidence is insufficient to name the D gene. The CDR3 protein sequence reads: CASSFAARPQHF. The sequence in DNA is TGTGCCAGCAGCTTCGCTGCTCGGCCCCAGCATTTT.